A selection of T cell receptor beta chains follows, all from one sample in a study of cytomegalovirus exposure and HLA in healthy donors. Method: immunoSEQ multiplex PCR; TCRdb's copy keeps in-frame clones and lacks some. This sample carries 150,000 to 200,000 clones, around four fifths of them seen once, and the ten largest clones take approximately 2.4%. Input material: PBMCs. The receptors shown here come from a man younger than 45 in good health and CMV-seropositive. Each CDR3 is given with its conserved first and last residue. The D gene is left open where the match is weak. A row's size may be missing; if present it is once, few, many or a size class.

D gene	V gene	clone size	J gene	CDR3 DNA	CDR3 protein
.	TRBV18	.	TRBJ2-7	TGTGCCAGCTCACCGGGGCCTGCCTACGAGCAGTACTTC	CASSPGPAYEQYF
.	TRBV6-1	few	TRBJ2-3	TGTGCCAGCAGTGACCTCGCGGATACGCAGTATTTT	CASSDLADTQYF
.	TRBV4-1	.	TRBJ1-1	TGCGCCAGCAGACCGACAGGGAACACTGAAGCTTTCTTT	CASRPTGNTEAFF
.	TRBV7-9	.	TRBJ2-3	TGTGCCAGCAGCCCAACATCAGGGGGGATAAGCACAGATACGCAGTATTTT	CASSPTSGGISTDTQYF
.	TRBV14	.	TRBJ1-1	TGTGCCAGCAGTGGCTTTGACACTGAAGCTTTCTTT	CASSGFDTEAFF
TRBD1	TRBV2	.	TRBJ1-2	TGTGCCAGCAGTGAGACAGGGGAAAACTATGGCTACACCTTC	CASSETGENYGYTF
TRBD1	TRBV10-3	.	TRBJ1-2	TGTGCCATCAGCGGAACCGGGACAGGGGCCTATGGCTACACCTTC	CAISGTGTGAYGYTF
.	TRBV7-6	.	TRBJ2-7	TGTGCCAGCAGCGTGGACACTACCTACGAGCAGTACTTC	CASSVDTTYEQYF
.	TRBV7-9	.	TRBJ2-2	TGTGCCAGCAGCTTAGCAATCGAGCTTATTGTGACCGGGGAGCTGTTTTTT	CASSLAIELIVTGELFF
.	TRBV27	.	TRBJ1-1	TGTGCCAGCAGCAGTAACCCGAGGGTTCTTGAAGCTTTCTTT	CASSSNPRVLEAFF
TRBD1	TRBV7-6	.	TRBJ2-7	TGTGCCAGTACGACAGGGGACTACGAGCAGTACTTC	CASTTGDYEQYF
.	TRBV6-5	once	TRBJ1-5	TGTGCCAGCAGTTCCGCTCAGGGCCGGCAGCCCCAGCATTTT	CASSSAQGRQPQHF
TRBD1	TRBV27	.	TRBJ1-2	TGTGCCAGCAGTCCACGACAGGGGGCGCAGGGCTACACCTTC	CASSPRQGAQGYTF